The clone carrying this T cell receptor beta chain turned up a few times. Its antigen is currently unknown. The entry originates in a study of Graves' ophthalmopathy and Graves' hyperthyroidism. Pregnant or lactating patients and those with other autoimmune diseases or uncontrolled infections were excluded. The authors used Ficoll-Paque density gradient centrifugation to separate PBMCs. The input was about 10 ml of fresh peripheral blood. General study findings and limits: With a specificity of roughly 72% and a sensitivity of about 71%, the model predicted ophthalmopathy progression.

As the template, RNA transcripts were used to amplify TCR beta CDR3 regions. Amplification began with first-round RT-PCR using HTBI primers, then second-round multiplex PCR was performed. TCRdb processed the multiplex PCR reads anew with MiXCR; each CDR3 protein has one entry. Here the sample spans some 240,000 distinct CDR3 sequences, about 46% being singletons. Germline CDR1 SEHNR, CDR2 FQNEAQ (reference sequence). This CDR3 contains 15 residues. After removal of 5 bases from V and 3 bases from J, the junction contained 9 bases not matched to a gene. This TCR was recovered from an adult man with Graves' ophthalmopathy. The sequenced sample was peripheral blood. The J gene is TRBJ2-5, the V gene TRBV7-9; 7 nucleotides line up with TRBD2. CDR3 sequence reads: CASSPGRGPKETQYF. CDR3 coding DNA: TGTGCCAGCAGCCCGGGGAGGGGACCCAAAGAGACCCAGTACTTC.